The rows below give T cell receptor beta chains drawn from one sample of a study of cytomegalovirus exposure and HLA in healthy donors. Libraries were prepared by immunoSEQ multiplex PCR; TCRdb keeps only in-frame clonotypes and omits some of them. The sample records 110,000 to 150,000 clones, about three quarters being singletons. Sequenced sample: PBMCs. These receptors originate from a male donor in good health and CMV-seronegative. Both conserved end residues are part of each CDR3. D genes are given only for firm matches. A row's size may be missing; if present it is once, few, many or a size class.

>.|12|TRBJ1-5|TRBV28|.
CASRQGVEPQHF
TGTGCCAGCAGACAGGGTGTGGAGCCCCAGCATTTT
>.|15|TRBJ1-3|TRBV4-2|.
CASSKTKGQGNTIYF
TGTGCCAGCAGCAAAACGAAGGGGCAAGGAAACACCATATATTTT
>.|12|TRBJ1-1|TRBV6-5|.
CASSYSETAAFF
TGTGCCAGCAGTTATTCCGAGACAGCGGCTTTCTTT
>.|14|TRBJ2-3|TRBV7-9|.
CASLSGSRTDTQYF
TGTGCCAGCCTCTCAGGTTCTCGCACAGATACGCAGTATTTT
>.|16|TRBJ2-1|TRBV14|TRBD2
CASSQLAGGRLDEQFF
TGTGCCAGCAGCCAACTAGCGGGGGGGCGTCTCGATGAGCAGTTCTTC
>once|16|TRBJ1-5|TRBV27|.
CASSLSRRGRNQPQHF
TGTGCCAGCAGTTTATCGAGGAGGGGTCGCAATCAGCCCCAGCATTTT
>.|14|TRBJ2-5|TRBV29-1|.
CSVEGSASWETQYF
TGCAGCGTTGAAGGGTCTGCGAGTTGGGAGACCCAGTACTTC
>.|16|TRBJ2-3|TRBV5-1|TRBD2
CASSLASGGHTDTQYF
TGCGCCAGCAGCTTGGCTAGCGGGGGCCACACAGATACGCAGTATTTT
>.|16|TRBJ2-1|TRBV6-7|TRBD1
CASSSLGDRGFNEQFF
TGTGCCAGCAGTTCCCTTGGGGACAGGGGTTTTAATGAGCAGTTCTTC
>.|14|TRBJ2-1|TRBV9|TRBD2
CASSVDAGGTEQFF
TGTGCCAGCAGCGTAGATGCGGGGGGGACTGAGCAGTTCTTC
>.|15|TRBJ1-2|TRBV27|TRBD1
CASSPGTGLRYGYTF
TGTGCCAGCAGTCCTGGGACAGGGCTAAGGTATGGCTACACCTTC
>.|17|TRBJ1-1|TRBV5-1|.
CASSLARTALMNTEAFF
TGCGCCAGCAGCTTGGCCCGGACAGCCCTTATGAACACTGAAGCTTTCTTT
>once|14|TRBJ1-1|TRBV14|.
CASSRGQLYTEAFF
TGTGCCAGCAGCCGAGGACAGCTCTACACTGAAGCTTTCTTT
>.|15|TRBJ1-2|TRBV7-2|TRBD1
CASSPSGTGTYGYTF
TGTGCCAGCAGCCCCTCCGGGACAGGGACCTATGGCTACACCTTC
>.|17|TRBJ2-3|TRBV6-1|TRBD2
CASSESSSGSIPDTQYF
TGTGCCAGCAGTGAGAGCTCTAGCGGGAGTATTCCAGATACGCAGTATTTT
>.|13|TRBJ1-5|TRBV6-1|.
CASSDTGFQPQHF
TGTGCCAGCAGTGACACAGGGTTTCAGCCCCAGCATTTT
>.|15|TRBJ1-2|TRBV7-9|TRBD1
CASSKSGQGISGYTF
TGTGCCAGCAGCAAATCGGGACAGGGGATTTCTGGCTACACCTTC
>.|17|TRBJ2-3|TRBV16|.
CASSQSTARGGTDTQYF
TGTGCCAGCAGCCAATCGACCGCGCGGGGAGGCACAGATACGCAGTATTTT
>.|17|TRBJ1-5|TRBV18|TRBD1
CASSLLPGQGGNQPQHF
TGTGCCAGCTCACTCCTACCAGGACAGGGGGGGAATCAGCCCCAGCATTTT
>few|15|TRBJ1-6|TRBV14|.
CASSQESSGHSPLHF
TGTGCCAGCAGCCAAGAGAGTAGCGGACATTCACCCCTCCACTTT
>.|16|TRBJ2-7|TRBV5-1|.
CASSFLGSGSPYEQYF
TGCGCCAGCAGCTTTTTGGGTTCGGGTTCTCCCTACGAGCAGTACTTC
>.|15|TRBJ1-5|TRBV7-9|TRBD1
CASSLWTGGDQPQHF
TGTGCCAGCAGCTTATGGACAGGGGGCGATCAGCCCCAGCATTTT
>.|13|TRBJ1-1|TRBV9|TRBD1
CASGTGVNTEAFF
TGTGCCAGTGGGACAGGAGTGAACACTGAAGCTTTCTTT
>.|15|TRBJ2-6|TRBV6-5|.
CASSYEGYGANVLTF
TGTGCCAGCAGTTACGAGGGTTACGGGGCCAACGTCCTGACTTTC